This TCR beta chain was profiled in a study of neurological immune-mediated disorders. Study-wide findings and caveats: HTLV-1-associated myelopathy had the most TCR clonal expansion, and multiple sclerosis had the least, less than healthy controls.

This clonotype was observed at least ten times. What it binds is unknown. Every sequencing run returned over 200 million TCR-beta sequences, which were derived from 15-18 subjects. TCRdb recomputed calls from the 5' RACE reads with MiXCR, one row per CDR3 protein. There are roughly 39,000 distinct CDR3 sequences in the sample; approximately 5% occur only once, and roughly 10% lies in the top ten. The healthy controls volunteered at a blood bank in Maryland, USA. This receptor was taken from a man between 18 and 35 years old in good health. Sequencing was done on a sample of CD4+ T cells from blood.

The CDR3 spells CSARDESTDTQYF. The DNA for the CDR3 is TGCAGTGCTAGGGACGAGAGCACAGATACGCAGTATTTT. The J gene is TRBJ2-3, the V gene TRBV20-1; no clear D gene. The V end was cut by 3 bases, the J end by 0 bases, with 7 bases between. CDR1 DFQATT and CDR2 SNEGSKA come from the germline V gene (reference sequence). This CDR3 spans 13 amino acids.